The 29 T cell receptor beta chains given below trace back to one sample, sequenced in a study of T cell repertoires in cytomegalovirus infection. Their antigen targets remain unknown. In TCRdb, the reads were re-called with MiXCR into one record per CDR3 protein. The repertoire holds 800,000 to 950,000 distinct CDR3 sequences, with about 30% as singletons. Sequenced material: cultured CD8+ T cells from PBMCs, taken from culture after CMV antigen stimulation. The receptors shown here come from a human donor in good health (CMV status not recorded). Some clones in this sample may be carry-over from other donors' samples.

The genes are TRBV13 and TRBJ2-7; D remains ambiguous. Trimming stripped 4 bases from V and 2 bases from J, with 9 bases between. This CDR3 is 13 amino acids long. The V gene's germline CDR1 is PRHDT and CDR2 FYEKMQ (reference sequence). The CDR3 region has the DNA TGTGCCAGCAGCTCTGCAAGGACCTACGAGCAGTACGTC. The encoded protein is CASSSARTYEQYV.

This clonotype was seen a handful of times. V is TRBV11-1 and J is TRBJ2-5; 9 nucleotides agree with TRBD2. The J segment lost 1 base and the V segment lost 5 bases, leaving 5 bases of the junction unmatched. The CDR3 consists of 15 residues. The germline V gene has CDR1 SGHAT and CDR2 FQDESV (reference sequence). CDR3 sequence (DNA): TGTGCCAGCAGCGCAGCGGGGGGTGTCCAAGAGACCCAGTACTTC. This codes for CASSAAGGVQETQYF.

This rearrangement joins TRBV4-1 to TRBJ2-1; 11 nucleotides agree with TRBD2. The V gene's germline CDR1 is MGHRA and CDR2 YSYEKL. The CDR3 extends over 15 amino acids. Unmatched junction bases numbered 9, after V lost 8 bases and J lost 6 bases. As DNA, the CDR3 is TGCGCCAGCGCCTCGGGACTAGCGGTGGGCAATGAGCAGTTCTTC. Residues: CASASGLAVGNEQFF.

This clonotype was seen more than once but under ten times. This chain joins TRBV4-1 and TRBJ1-4; the D is unclear. The germline V gene has CDR1 MGHRA and CDR2 YSYEKL. Trimming took 3 bases from V and 0 from J, leaving 8 bases between them. The CDR3 is 15 amino acids. The CDR3 region is CASSQVQSTNEKLFF. CDR3 nucleotide sequence: TGCGCCAGCAGCCAGGTTCAGTCAACTAATGAAAAACTGTTTTTT.

This clonotype was seen a few times. The chain links TRBV19 to TRBJ2-1; 7 nucleotides agree with TRBD2. This CDR3 region has 13 residues. CDR1 is LNHDA, CDR2 SQIVND, per germline (reference sequence). J gave up 9 bases and V 5 bases, and 7 bases lay outside the gene matches. CDR3 residues: CASSPRTSFEQFF. CDR3 nucleotides: TGTGCCAGTAGTCCCCGGACTAGTTTTGAGCAGTTCTTC.

The rearrangement uses TRBV7-9 and TRBJ1-2; the match to TRBD1 covers 8 bases. The germline V gene encodes CDR1 SEHNR and CDR2 FQNEAQ (reference sequence). The ends lost 6 bases at V and 3 bases at J; junction bases unmatched: 6. This CDR3 spans 14 amino acids. The CDR3 DNA follows: TGTGCCAGCAGAACAGGGGGGCCATACTATGGCTACACCTTC. Translating gives CASRTGGPYYGYTF.

This clonotype has just a few counts. The chain is built from TRBV6-5 and TRBJ2-7, with D tentatively TRBD2 (7 bases). The V end was cut by 0 bases, the J end by 2 bases, with 11 bases between. Germline V CDR1 and CDR2: MNHEY, SVGAGI. The CDR3 is 15 amino acids. The CDR3 region is CASSYSRGRAYEQYF. The CDR3 bases are TGTGCCAGCAGTTACTCGCGGGGGCGCGCCTACGAGCAGTACTTC.

The CDR3 sequence: CASSLGTGISGANVLTF. The CDR3 nucleotides read TGTGCCAGCAGCTTGGGGACAGGGATCTCTGGGGCCAACGTCCTGACTTTC. The J gene is TRBJ2-6, the V gene TRBV11-2, with TRBD1 identical over 9 bases. The germline V gene encodes CDR1 SGHAT and CDR2 FQNNGV. Trimming took 3 bases from V and 0 from J; bases not matched to a gene: 3. The CDR3 sequence is 17 residues long.

This clonotype was observed a handful of times. J is TRBJ2-7 and V is TRBV5-5; 7 bases match TRBD1. With V trimmed by 1 base and J by 3 bases, 13 bases remained unmatched. The CDR3 sequence is 17 residues long. The germline V gene has CDR1 SGHKS and CDR2 YYEKEE (reference sequence). CDR3 loop: CASSLSPPRDRLYEQYV. CDR3 nucleotide sequence: TGTGCCAGCAGCTTGTCCCCCCCCCGGGACAGACTCTACGAGCAGTACGTC.

This clonotype was counted a few times. V usage is TRBV7-6 and J usage is TRBJ2-1; unclear D gene. This CDR3 has 13 residues. V lost 6 bases and J 8 bases, leaving 14 bases between the germline ends. Germline CDR1 reads SGHVS; CDR2 reads FNYEAQ. The CDR3 reads CASSLPAPDEQFF. The CDR3 bases are TGTGCCAGCAGTCTTCCAGCTCCCGATGAGCAGTTCTTC. The full variable domain, its missing parts supplied by reference TRBV7-6 and TRBJ2-1, is GAGVSQSPRYKVTKRGQDVALRCDPISGHVSLYWYRQALGQGPEFLTYFNYEAQQDKSGLPNDRFSAERPEGSISTLTIQRTEQRDSAMYRCASSLPAPDEQFFGPGTRLTVL.

The V gene is TRBV7-9, the J gene TRBJ1-1; TRBD1 is a possible D gene (6 bases). This CDR3 comprises 15 residues. Trimming removed 5 bases at V and 3 bases at J, with 16 bases between. Germline CDR1 SEHNR, CDR2 FQNEAQ (reference sequence). The CDR3 nucleotides are TGTGCCAGCAGCCCTCCGGACAGTGACTACACTGAAGCTTTCTTT. Its protein is CASSPPDSDYTEAFF.

This clonotype showed up many times. This chain links TRBV12-5 with TRBJ1-2; the match to TRBD1 covers 8 bases. V shed 9 bases and J 4 bases; nucleotides not matched to a gene: 4. CDR3 length: 12 amino acids. CDR1 is LGHNT and CDR2 is FRNRAP in the germline V gene. The CDR3 DNA is TGTGCTAGCGGGACAGGACTCTATGGCTACACCTTC. Translating gives CASGTGLYGYTF.

The chain links TRBV7-6 to TRBJ1-4; TRBD1 is a possible D gene (6 bases). V lost 6 bases and J 5 bases, leaving 19 bases between the germline ends. CDR1 and CDR2 (germline): SGHVS, FNYEAQ. The CDR3 is 16 amino acids. CDR3 bases: TGTGCCAGCAGTCCACCCCCCGGGCAGGGGAATGAAAAACTGTTTTTT. The encoded protein is CASSPPPGQGNEKLFF.

The chain has TRBV19 and TRBJ1-1; possibly TRBD1 for D (6 bases). V dropped 7 bases and J dropped 1 base, with 13 bases sitting between them. The CDR3 loop spans 14 amino acids. Germline V gives CDR1 LNHDA, CDR2 SQIVND (reference sequence). This CDR3 is CASTFQGRNTEAFF. CDR3 coding DNA: TGTGCCAGTACCTTCCAGGGGAGGAACACTGAAGCTTTCTTT.

As to this clonotype: The junction departs from the called germline gene at one end, perhaps through a read error. The chain carries TRBV7-2 and TRBJ1-4, with TRBD1 matching 7 bases. The length of the CDR3 is 15 residues. CDR1 is SGHTA and CDR2 is FQGNSA in the germline V gene. The CDR3 reads CASSSGTATNERLFF. DNA of the CDR3: TGTGCCAGCAGCTCAGGGACAGCTACTAATGAAAGACTGTTTTTT.

This clonotype was observed a handful of times. The V gene is TRBV6-1, the J gene TRBJ2-7; D may be TRBD2 (8 bases). Trimming took 2 bases from V and 2 from J, leaving 22 bases between them. The CDR3 runs to 18 residues. In germline, CDR1 is MNHNS, CDR2 SASEGT. For the CDR3, the DNA is TGTGCCAGCAGTGAATTGGACAGGAATCTAGCGGGCACCTACGAGCAGTACTTC. Translating it yields CASSELDRNLAGTYEQYF.

In its sample, this clonotype was seen many times. The chain uses TRBV7-6 and TRBJ2-1; weak D call: TRBD2 (6 bases). The length of the CDR3 is 14 residues. V shed 5 bases and J shed 12 bases, with 20 bases lying between them. Germline assignment: CDR1 SGHVS and CDR2 FNYEAQ. For the CDR3, the DNA is TGTGCCAGCAGCCTCAGGGAGGCAGGCCAAGGGCAGTTCTTC. Amino acids: CASSLREAGQGQFF.

This clonotype appeared many times. The chain joins TRBV7-6 to TRBJ2-7; D possibly uses TRBD1 or TRBD2 (5 bases each). The CDR3 covers 16 residues. V lost 5 bases, J lost 2 bases, and 19 bases lay in between. Germline V gene sequence: CDR1 SGHVS, CDR2 FNYEAQ. CDR3 protein: CASSGAGTEDPYEQYF. CDR3 in DNA: TGTGCCAGCAGCGGGGCAGGGACCGAGGACCCCTACGAGCAGTACTTC.

The chain joins TRBV9 to TRBJ1-1; D unresolved. V lost 0 bases and J lost 2, with 8 bases in between. Germline V gene data show CDR1 as SGDLS and CDR2 as YYNGEE. The CDR3 runs to 14 residues. The CDR3: CASSVVEKNTEAFF. In nucleotides, the CDR3 is TGTGCCAGCAGCGTAGTGGAGAAAAACACTGAAGCTTTCTTT.

This clonotype appeared a few times. V is TRBV12-5 and J is TRBJ1-1, with 7 bases fitting TRBD1. Trimming cost V 6 bases and J 2 bases; bases outside gene matches: 6. This CDR3 region has 14 residues. Germline lookup yields CDR1 LGHNT and CDR2 FRNRAP. In DNA form, the CDR3 reads TGTGCTAGTGGAAAAGGGACAGTTAACACTGAAGCTTTCTTT. This sequence encodes CASGKGTVNTEAFF.

The rearrangement joins TRBV7-9 to TRBJ1-3; tentative D call: TRBD1 (5 bases). Germline CDR1 reads SEHNR; CDR2 reads FQNEAQ (reference sequence). CDR3 size: 15 residues. Deletions cut 6 bases from V and 0 bases from J, with 12 bases between. This CDR3 reads CASREGRGSGNTIYF. The CDR3 DNA sequence: TGTGCCAGCAGGGAGGGACGCGGCTCTGGAAACACCATATATTTT.

The rearrangement uses TRBV14 and TRBJ2-1; 9 bases are shared with TRBD2. V lost 9 bases, J lost 9 bases, and 9 bases stayed unmatched. Germline CDR1 is SGHDN and CDR2 is FVKESK. The length of the CDR3 is 13 residues. The CDR3 is CASSLAGYSEQFF. DNA of the CDR3: TGTGCCAGTTCTCTAGCGGGGTATTCTGAGCAGTTCTTC. Full variable domain (remainder filled in from reference TRBV14 and TRBJ2-1): EAGVTQFPSHSVIEKGQTVTLRCDPISGHDNLYWYRRVMGKEIKFLLHFVKESKQDESGMPNNRFLAERTGGTYSTLKVQPAELEDSGVYFCASSLAGYSEQFFGPGTRLTVL.

V and J are TRBV7-6 and TRBJ2-2, with D uncertain. V lost 2 bases, J lost 3 bases, and 7 bases lay in between. The CDR3 has 14 amino acids. CDR1 and CDR2 (germline): SGHVS, FNYEAQ. CDR3 residues: CASSLKAHTGELFF. DNA for the CDR3: TGTGCCAGCAGCTTAAAGGCGCACACCGGGGAGCTGTTTTTT.

J is TRBJ1-4 and V is TRBV4-1; D may be TRBD1 (5 bases). Germline values: CDR1 MGHRA, CDR2 YSYEKL. The CDR3 runs 17 residues. V was cut by 0 bases and J by 3 bases, with 14 bases left in between. In DNA form, the CDR3 reads TGCGCCAGCAGCCAAGATTTGGCCTCGGGGCCTAATGAAAAACTGTTTTTT. It codes for CASSQDLASGPNEKLFF.

The chain links TRBV27 to TRBJ2-7; D is perhaps TRBD2 (5 bases). Germline loops: CDR1 MNHEY, CDR2 SMNVEV (reference sequence). The CDR3 is 14 amino acids. V was shortened by 3 bases and J by 5 bases, with 14 bases between the two germline ends. The CDR3 coding sequence is TGTGCCAGCAGTTTTAATGGACTTATCCACGAGCAGTACTTC. Translating it yields CASSFNGLIHEQYF.

Comments on this clonotype: One end of the junction fails to match germline, which may point to a read error. This chain connects TRBV7-9 to TRBJ1-1; the D gene is possibly TRBD1 (6 bases). The CDR3 runs to 15 residues. Per germline, CDR1 SEHNR and CDR2 FQNEAQ (reference sequence). The CDR3 DNA reads as TGTACCAGCAGCTTAACAGGGTTGTGGGACACTGAAGCTTTCTTT. It codes for CTSSLTGLWDTEAFF.

This clonotype was counted only a few times. The gene calls are TRBV27 and TRBJ1-5; no definite D call. V lost 5 bases and J 3 bases, leaving 11 bases between the germline ends. The CDR3 length is 14 residues. Germline V gene data show CDR1 as MNHEY and CDR2 as SMNVEV (reference sequence). The CDR3 reads CASSEEGYNQPQHF. For the CDR3, the DNA is TGTGCCAGCAGTGAAGAAGGTTACAATCAGCCCCAGCATTTT.

This chain joins TRBV19 and TRBJ2-1; a weak D match, TRBD2 (5 bases). The CDR3 covers 15 residues. Trimming removed 8 bases from V and 8 bases from J, with 22 bases in between. Looked up from germline, CDR1 is LNHDA and CDR2 is SQIVND (reference sequence). The CDR3 nucleotides read TGTGCCAGTTTAAGTCGGGGTAGCCTTGAGGATGAGCAGTTCTTC. Its translation: CASLSRGSLEDEQFF.

This clonotype was recorded many times. V usage is TRBV6-1 and J usage is TRBJ1-2, with unresolved D. Germline CDR1 is MNHNS and CDR2 is SASEGT. The length of the CDR3 is 14 residues. The V gene lost 6 bases and the J gene lost 2 bases, with 13 bases spanning the gap. CDR3 nucleotides: TGTGCCAGCAGACCGCGGGGAGTCAACTATGGCTACACCTTC. Translation: CASRPRGVNYGYTF.